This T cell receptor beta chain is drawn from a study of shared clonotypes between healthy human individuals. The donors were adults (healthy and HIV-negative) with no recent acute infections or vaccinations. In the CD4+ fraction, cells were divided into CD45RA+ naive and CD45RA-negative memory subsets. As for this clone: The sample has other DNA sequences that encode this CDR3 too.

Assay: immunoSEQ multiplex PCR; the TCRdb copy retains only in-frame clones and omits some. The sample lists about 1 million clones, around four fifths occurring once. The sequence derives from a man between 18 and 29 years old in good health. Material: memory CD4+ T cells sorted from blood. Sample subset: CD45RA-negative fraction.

The CDR3, as DNA: TGCGCCAGCAGCTTGGAGGGCGTTAGCAATCAGCCCCAGCATTTT. This gives the protein CASSLEGVSNQPQHF. V is TRBV5-1 and J is TRBJ1-5, with D hard to call. With 0 bases removed from V and 0 bases from J, the gap between germline ends came to 7 bases. Germline-derived CDR1 and CDR2 are SGHRS and YFSETQ. The CDR3 length is 15 residues.